A single sample is the source of the 30 T cell receptor beta chains below, sequenced in a study of shared T cell receptors in the human thymus. Profiling relied on immunoSEQ multiplex PCR, and the TCRdb table lists in-frame clones only, not all of them. This sample has approximately 660,000 clones, with approximately 90% found just once. The same sample was also used in a study of human thymus T cells.

The sample consisted of thymocytes. These receptors were collected from a boy younger than two with a congenital heart defect.

The CDR3 is CASSIVWTGLLEKLFF. In DNA form, the CDR3 reads TGTGCCAGTAGTATAGTTTGGACAGGGTTGTTGGAAAAACTGTTTTTT. This sequence joins TRBV19 and TRBJ1-4, with TRBD1 matching 8 bases. With V trimmed by 1 base and J by 8 bases, 9 bases remained unmatched. CDR1 is LNHDA and CDR2 is SQIVND in the germline V gene (reference sequence). The CDR3 extends over 16 amino acids.

This chain's CDR3 is CASSMGLAGAKNIQYF. The CDR3, as DNA: TGTGCCAGCAGCATGGGACTAGCGGGAGCCAAAAACATTCAGTACTTC. V and J are TRBV7-3 and TRBJ2-4, with 12 nucleotides matching TRBD2. V trimming: 5 bases; J trimming: 0 bases; junction bases outside the gene matches: 2. This CDR3 contains 16 residues. The V gene's germline CDR1 is SGHTA and CDR2 FQGTGA.

The J gene is TRBJ2-7, the V gene TRBV20-1, with TRBD1 matching 7 bases. Unmatched junction bases numbered 2, after V lost 4 bases and J lost 8 bases. Germline CDR1 is DFQATT and CDR2 is SNEGSKA (reference sequence). The CDR3 runs to 10 residues. In DNA form, the CDR3 reads TGCAGTGCTAAGGGACAGCAGCAGTACTTC. Its translation: CSAKGQQQYF.

The chain has TRBV7-2 and TRBJ2-7, with D maybe TRBD1 (6 bases). Germline CDR1 reads SGHTA; CDR2 reads FQGNSA. Deletions cut 5 bases from V and 3 bases from J, with 17 bases between. CDR3 length: 15 residues. CDR3 amino acids: CASSPLHRALYEQYF. Here the CDR3 DNA reads TGTGCCAGCAGCCCTTTGCACAGGGCCCTCTACGAGCAGTACTTC. Supplemented by reference TRBV7-2 and TRBJ2-7, the full variable domain reads GAGVSQSPSNKVTEKGKDVELRCDPISGHTALYWYRQSLGQGLEFLIYFQGNSAPDKSGLPSDRFSAERTGGSVSTLTIQRTQQEDSAVYLCASSPLHRALYEQYFGPGTRLTVT.

The chain joins TRBV13 to TRBJ2-7, with D perhaps TRBD2 (7 bases). Germline V CDR1 and CDR2: PRHDT, FYEKMQ (reference sequence). Trimming took 4 bases from V and 0 from J, leaving 16 bases between them. CDR3 length: 16 residues. CDR3 amino acids: CASSYTGGPDSYEQYF. The CDR3 nucleotides are TGTGCCAGCAGCTATACCGGGGGGCCGGACTCCTACGAGCAGTACTTC.

This clone was detected a few times. This sequence joins TRBV4-3 and TRBJ2-1, with 11 bases matching TRBD2. V shed 3 bases and J 14 bases; nucleotides not matched to a gene: 18. The germline V gene encodes CDR1 LGHNA and CDR2 YSLEER. The CDR3 has 17 amino acids. CDR3 nucleotide sequence: TGCGCCAGCAGCCAGGACGAGGTTAGCGGGAGGGATCCCAGTAAGTTCTTC. Translating it yields CASSQDEVSGRDPSKFF.

The chain is built from TRBV7-9 and TRBJ2-1; 8 bases match TRBD1. Germline V lookup: CDR1 SEHNR, CDR2 FQNEAQ (reference sequence). J lost 0 bases, V lost 3 bases, and 7 bases had no gene match. CDR3 size: 17 residues. DNA for the CDR3: TGTGCCAGCAGCTTTTCCGGGACAGGAAGCTCCTACAATGAGCAGTTCTTC. The encoded protein is CASSFSGTGSSYNEQFF.

This sequence joins TRBV6-4 and TRBJ2-3; maybe TRBD2 (5 bases). The CDR3 covers 12 residues. CDR1 is MRHNA and CDR2 is SNTAGT in the germline V gene. V lost 6 bases, J lost 6 bases, and 10 bases lay in between. CDR3 residues: CASRHSGDTQYF. Written as DNA, the CDR3 is TGTGCCAGCAGACATTCGGGGGATACGCAGTATTTT.

J is TRBJ2-5 and V is TRBV28, with D unresolved. Trimming cost V 3 bases and J 6 bases, with 11 bases left between them. CDR1 and CDR2 (germline): MDHEN, SYDVKM. The CDR3 totals 13 residues. The CDR3 sequence: CASSFGPRKTQYF. For the CDR3, the DNA is TGTGCCAGCAGTTTCGGCCCGAGGAAGACCCAGTACTTC.

This chain uses TRBV29-1 with TRBJ1-5; no clear D. Between the trimmed V and J ends, which lost 3 bases and 11 bases, there was a span of 11 bases. Germline V lookup: CDR1 SQVTM, CDR2 ANQGSEA. The CDR3 consists of 11 residues. As DNA, the CDR3 is TGCAGCGTTGAGGTCCTCCCGGCCCAGCATTTT. This translates into CSVEVLPAQHF.

This chain connects TRBV9 to TRBJ2-1, with TRBD2 identical over 7 bases. V was clipped by 4 bases and J by 3 bases; unmatched bases: 13. The CDR3 contains 17 residues. Germline CDR1 reads SGDLS; CDR2 reads YYNGEE. This chain's CDR3 is CASSPPPASGIYNEQFF. CDR3 in DNA: TGTGCCAGCAGCCCACCTCCGGCTAGCGGTATCTACAATGAGCAGTTCTTC. Based on the CDR3 plus reference TRBV9 and TRBJ2-1, the full variable domain is DSGVTQTPKHLITATGQRVTLRCSPRSGDLSVYWYQQSLDQGLQFLIQYYNGEERAKGNILERFSAQQFPDLHSELNLSSLELGDSALYFCASSPPPASGIYNEQFFGPGTRLTVL.

This sequence joins TRBV7-2 and TRBJ2-3; 9 bases line up with TRBD1. After removal of 1 base from V and 7 bases from J, the junction contained 6 bases not matched to a gene. The CDR3 contains 15 residues. Germline CDR1 reads SGHTA; CDR2 reads FQGNSA. CDR3 sequence: CASSLVDRGRHTQYF. The CDR3 DNA is TGTGCCAGCAGCTTAGTGGACAGGGGTCGACATACGCAGTATTTT.

The chain combines TRBV19 with TRBJ1-3, with 7 bases identical to TRBD1. The CDR3 totals 14 residues. CDR1 and CDR2 (germline): LNHDA, SQIVND (reference sequence). V lost 5 bases, J lost 3 bases, and 4 bases stayed unmatched. The CDR3 DNA reads TGTGCCAGTAGTTTATACAGGGGTGGAAACACCATATATTTT. Its translation is CASSLYRGGNTIYF.

This chain uses TRBV4-3 with TRBJ2-1; a possible D gene is TRBD1 (6 bases). V was trimmed by 3 bases and J by 1 base, leaving 13 bases between them. The CDR3 sequence is 16 residues long. Germline loops: CDR1 LGHNA, CDR2 YSLEER. This CDR3 reads CASSQGHGKSYNEQFF. The CDR3 coding sequence is TGCGCCAGCAGCCAGGGACACGGAAAATCCTACAATGAGCAGTTCTTC.

The chain recombines TRBV6-5 with TRBJ2-4; D gene unclear. Trimming pared 6 bases from V and 7 bases from J, leaving 13 bases between. The CDR3 runs 13 residues. Germline V gives CDR1 MNHEY, CDR2 SVGAGI. DNA for the CDR3: TGTGCCAGCAGGCCAGGCAATTCGAACATTCAGTACTTC. It translates to CASRPGNSNIQYF.

The rearrangement joins TRBV7-2 to TRBJ2-7; D unresolved. V lost 5 bases and J lost 0, with 8 bases in between. The CDR3 runs 13 residues. Per the germline V gene, CDR1 is SGHTA and CDR2 is FQGNSA. The CDR3 reads CASSAESSYEQYF. CDR3 nucleotides: TGTGCCAGCAGCGCGGAGAGCTCCTACGAGCAGTACTTC.

The chain carries TRBV29-1 and TRBJ2-1; perhaps TRBD1 as D (7 bases). V was shortened by 1 base and J by 5 bases, with 18 bases between the two germline ends. Germline CDR1 reads SQVTM; CDR2 reads ANQGSEA. The CDR3 is 16 residues long. In DNA form, the CDR3 reads TGCAGCGTTGAAGGGAGGGACAGTCATTGGGACAATGAGCAGTTCTTC. Protein sequence: CSVEGRDSHWDNEQFF.

This CDR3 reads CASSLDQPGKAKNIQYF. In nucleotides, the CDR3 is TGTGCCAGCAGCTTAGACCAACCGGGGAAGGCCAAAAACATTCAGTACTTC. J is TRBJ2-4 and V is TRBV7-2, with TRBD2 as a possible D gene (5 bases). CDR1 SGHTA and CDR2 FQGNSA come from the germline V gene. V gave up 1 base and J gave up 1 base, with 14 bases separating them. The length of the CDR3 is 17 residues.

This chain joins TRBV2 and TRBJ2-7; 10 positions agree with TRBD2. Germline lookup yields CDR1 SNHLY and CDR2 FYNNEI. V dropped 7 bases and J dropped 5; count of bases not matched to a gene: 11. The CDR3 runs to 15 residues. The CDR3 region is CASILKREGLDEQYF. The CDR3 nucleotides read TGTGCCAGCATTCTGAAGCGGGAGGGCCTGGACGAGCAGTACTTC.

The chain links TRBV27 to TRBJ1-3, with D perhaps matching TRBD1 (5 bases). The CDR3 extends over 15 amino acids. Trimming stripped 6 bases from V and 0 bases from J, with 12 bases between. CDR1 and CDR2 (germline): MNHEY, SMNVEV (reference sequence). CDR3 amino acids: CASRGGDFSGNTIYF. CDR3 sequence (DNA): TGTGCCAGCAGGGGGGGGGATTTCTCTGGAAACACCATATATTTT.

This chain links TRBV7-2 with TRBJ2-7; D is unresolved. Deletions cut 4 bases from V and 0 bases from J, with 16 bases between. Germline CDR1 SGHTA, CDR2 FQGNSA. This CDR3 contains 16 residues. In DNA, the CDR3 is TGTGCCAGCAGCTCCGACGCGGAAGGCCCCTCCTACGAGCAGTACTTC. Its protein is CASSSDAEGPSYEQYF.

This clone was observed once. This sequence joins TRBV4-3 and TRBJ2-1; no reliable D call. The V end was cut by 0 bases, the J end by 7 bases, with 22 bases between. This CDR3 is 18 amino acids long. Germline-derived CDR1 and CDR2 are LGHNA and YSLEER. CDR3 bases: TGCGCCAGCAGCCAAGATGTTCAATTTTGGGCCACCCGTAATGAGCAGTTCTTC. This encodes CASSQDVQFWATRNEQFF.

The chain recombines TRBV5-4 with TRBJ2-3; 7 bases are a match to TRBD2. V shed 10 bases and J 0 bases; nucleotides not matched to a gene: 8. Germline CDR1 SGHNT, CDR2 YYREEE (reference sequence). CDR3 length: 14 amino acids. This chain's CDR3 is CAPRLADSTDTQYF. DNA of the CDR3: TGTGCCCCCCGACTAGCCGATAGCACAGATACGCAGTATTTT.

V gene TRBV30 combines with J gene TRBJ1-6; 7 bases match TRBD1. The CDR3 has 22 amino acids. V lost 2 bases to trimming and J lost 0 bases; unmatched junction nucleotides: 22. Germline-derived CDR1 and CDR2 are GTSNPN and SVGIG (reference sequence). Here the CDR3 reads CAWSPTTGTRALVRSYNSPLHF. The CDR3 DNA sequence: TGTGCCTGGAGTCCAACGACAGGGACCCGGGCCCTGGTCCGCTCCTATAATTCACCCCTCCACTTT. Combining the CDR3 with reference TRBV30 and TRBJ1-6 gives the whole variable domain SQTIHQWPATLVQPVGSPLSLECTVEGTSNPNLYWYRQAAGRGLQLLFYSVGIGQISSEVPQNLSASRPQDRQFILSSKKLLLSDSGFYLCAWSPTTGTRALVRSYNSPLHFGNGTRLTVT.

This rearrangement joins TRBV4-3 to TRBJ2-5; no reliable D call. There are 13 residues in the CDR3. Germline CDR1 LGHNA, CDR2 YSLEER. Trimming stripped 2 bases from V and 5 bases from J, with 9 bases between. CDR3 sequence: CASSQRVGETQYF. CDR3 nucleotides: TGCGCCAGCAGCCAACGGGTTGGGGAGACCCAGTACTTC.

As DNA, the CDR3 is TGCGCCAGCAGCCAACCAGGAGGGGCGAGTAGTCGATTAGGGCAGCCCCAGCATTTT. Its translation: CASSQPGGASSRLGQPQHF. V is TRBV4-3 and J is TRBJ1-5, with D maybe TRBD1 (5 bases). Trimming pared 2 bases from V and 7 bases from J, leaving 27 bases between. Per the germline V gene, CDR1 is LGHNA and CDR2 is YSLEER. CDR3 length: 19 amino acids.

The chain uses TRBV28 and TRBJ2-7; TRBD1 aligns across 7 bases. This CDR3 is 16 amino acids long. V trimming: 3 bases; J trimming: 2 bases; junction bases outside the gene matches: 10. CDR1 is MDHEN, CDR2 SYDVKM, per germline. The CDR3 DNA reads TGTGCCAGCAGTTTTCCACCCGGGACAGTGGCCTACGAGCAGTACTTC. It is translated as CASSFPPGTVAYEQYF.

With respect to this clone: Other DNA sequences from this sample encode an identical CDR3 as well. This rearrangement joins TRBV27 to TRBJ2-5; a weak D match, TRBD2 (7 bases). The germline V gene has CDR1 MNHEY and CDR2 SMNVEV (reference sequence). CDR3 length: 14 residues. V lost 2 bases, J lost 2 bases, and 9 bases lay in between. In nucleotides, the CDR3 is TGTGCCAGCAGTTTAAGGGGGGGGCAAGAGACCCAGTACTTC. Translating it yields CASSLRGGQETQYF.

The V gene is TRBV4-3, the J gene TRBJ2-5; 10 bases fit TRBD2. The CDR3 covers 19 residues. J lost 6 bases, V lost 0 bases, and 16 bases had no gene match. The V gene's germline CDR1 is LGHNA and CDR2 YSLEER. CDR3 amino acids: CASSQEGGSGRRNQKTQYF. CDR3 sequence (DNA): TGCGCCAGCAGCCAAGAAGGGGGTAGCGGGAGGCGTAATCAAAAGACCCAGTACTTC.

This chain joins TRBV19 and TRBJ1-5; 8 bases map to TRBD1. CDR1 and CDR2 (germline): LNHDA, SQIVND (reference sequence). The CDR3 is made up of 15 amino acids. With V trimmed by 3 bases and J by 4 bases, 5 bases remained unmatched. Here the CDR3 DNA reads TGTGCCAGTAGTATTCGACGGACAGGGAATCAGCCCCAGCATTTT. Protein product: CASSIRRTGNQPQHF.